These 25 T cell receptor beta chains were all obtained from the same sample, sequenced in a study of blood T cell repertoires in COVID-19. Sequencing was performed with immunoSEQ multiplex PCR; in TCRdb, only in-frame clones are kept and a portion is missing. The repertoire holds fewer than 350,000 clones, with around 86% as singletons. The sequenced sample consisted of peripheral blood. The receptors originated from a woman aged 55-69 years with active or convalescent COVID-19.

The V and J genes are TRBV18 and TRBJ2-7; D is ambiguous. The CDR3 runs to 13 residues. V dropped 0 bases and J dropped 4 bases, with 7 bases sitting between them. Germline CDR1 is KGHSH and CDR2 is LQKENI. The CDR3 loop is CASSPPEEYEQYF. The CDR3 nucleotides read TGTGCCAGCTCACCACCCGAGGAGTACGAGCAGTACTTC.

The chain has TRBV11-3 and TRBJ2-5; 10 bases are a match to TRBD2. Germline V gene lookup returns CDR1 SGHNT and CDR2 YENEEA. Germline trimming cut 0 bases from V and 3 bases from J; bases unmatched to any gene: 7. The CDR3 spans 17 residues. The CDR3 sequence: CASSLERLAGGKETQYF. In DNA form, the CDR3 reads TGTGCCAGCAGCTTAGAACGACTAGCGGGTGGTAAAGAGACCCAGTACTTC.

In its sample, this clone was seen many times. As DNA, the CDR3 is TGCGCCAGCTGGACACCTGGGGCTGGCTACACCTTC. Encoded protein: CASWTPGAGYTF. The chain employs TRBV4-1 and TRBJ1-2, with TRBD1 as a possible D gene (5 bases). The CDR3 sequence is 12 residues long. Deletions cut 8 bases from V and 7 bases from J, with 14 bases between. CDR1 MGHRA and CDR2 YSYEKL come from the germline V gene.

This rearrangement joins TRBV5-4 to TRBJ2-5; 7 bases align to TRBD1. This CDR3 region has 18 residues. CDR1 SGHNT and CDR2 YYREEE come from the germline V gene (reference sequence). Unmatched junction bases numbered 13, after V lost 0 bases and J lost 2 bases. The CDR3 region has the DNA TGTGCCAGCAGCTTGGGGCCCCTCAGGGGGAATCATCAAGAGACCCAGTACTTC. Its translation: CASSLGPLRGNHQETQYF.

The chain recombines TRBV10-3 with TRBJ2-3; 7 nucleotides line up with TRBD1. CDR1 and CDR2 (germline): ENHRY, SYGVKD. The J segment lost 6 bases and the V segment lost 6 bases, leaving 9 bases of the junction unmatched. The CDR3 runs 14 residues. CDR3: CAISGAQGEDTQYF. The CDR3 nucleotides read TGTGCCATCAGCGGAGCGCAGGGGGAGGATACGCAGTATTTT.

The chain is built from TRBV7-3 and TRBJ2-1; 8 nucleotides match TRBD1. The CDR3 runs to 16 residues. V lost 5 bases to trimming and J lost 2 bases; unmatched junction nucleotides: 8. Germline V gives CDR1 SGHTA, CDR2 FQGTGA. The CDR3 region has the DNA TGTGCCAGCAGCCCCCGGAACAGGGGGACCTACAATGAGCAGTTCTTC. Residues: CASSPRNRGTYNEQFF.

The chain has TRBV27 and TRBJ2-3, with 9 bases that match TRBD2. Germline V gene sequence: CDR1 MNHEY, CDR2 SMNVEV (reference sequence). The CDR3 extends over 18 amino acids. J gave up 5 bases and V 1 base, and 13 bases lay outside the gene matches. The DNA for the CDR3 is TGTGCCAGCAGTTTATGGACTCCCGGGCGGGGGGGCTTAGATACGCAGTATTTT. As protein: CASSLWTPGRGGLDTQYF.

J is TRBJ2-7 and V is TRBV5-4; 14 bases are shared with TRBD2. CDR3 length: 17 residues. Trimming cost V 4 bases and J 5 bases; bases outside gene matches: 11. Germline V CDR1 and CDR2: SGHNT, YYREEE (reference sequence). The CDR3 region has the DNA TGTGCCAGCAGCCCGATCTCCGGGACTAGCGGGGGTGACGAGCAGTACTTC. Translation gives CASSPISGTSGGDEQYF.

This clone has a single count. The chain links TRBV27 to TRBJ1-1; 7 nucleotides match TRBD1. Per germline, CDR1 MNHEY and CDR2 SMNVEV (reference sequence). V trimming: 0 bases; J trimming: 1 base; junction bases outside the gene matches: 2. The CDR3 covers 15 residues. The chain's CDR3 is CASSLSPGGNTEAFF. The CDR3 DNA follows: TGTGCCAGCAGTTTATCTCCAGGGGGGAACACTGAAGCTTTCTTT.

Ten or more counts support this clone. V usage is TRBV12-3 or TRBV12-4 and J usage is TRBJ2-1; D remains ambiguous. This CDR3 is built from 13 residues. Trimming cost V 3 bases and J 8 bases, with 11 bases left between them. The CDR3 DNA is TGTGCCAGCAGTTTCGGGTTACTCTATGAGCAGTTCTTC. Translating gives CASSFGLLYEQFF.

This chain uses TRBV5-6 with TRBJ1-5, with 7 bases fitting TRBD1. Germline V gives CDR1 SGHDT, CDR2 YYEEEE. This CDR3 is 14 amino acids long. Trimming took 4 bases from V and 2 from J; bases not matched to a gene: 3. The CDR3 DNA follows: TGTGCCAGCAGCGATACAGGGGGCAATCAGCCCCAGCATTTT. This codes for CASSDTGGNQPQHF.

The chain joins TRBV2 to TRBJ1-5; TRBD1 is a possible D gene (6 bases). The germline V gene encodes CDR1 SNHLY and CDR2 FYNNEI. The CDR3 is made up of 18 amino acids. V dropped 0 bases and J dropped 0 bases, with 15 bases sitting between them. CDR3 sequence reads: CASSEARTASYSNQPQHF. The CDR3 region has the DNA TGTGCCAGCAGTGAAGCGCGGACAGCAAGCTATAGCAATCAGCCCCAGCATTTT.

The chain couples TRBV9 to TRBJ1-1, with a weak D call TRBD1 (5 bases). Trimming removed 3 bases from V and 0 bases from J, with 12 bases in between. This CDR3 region has 15 residues. Germline V gives CDR1 SGDLS, CDR2 YYNGEE. In DNA, the CDR3 is TGTGCCAGCAGCGCCACCGTAGGGGTGAACACTGAAGCTTTCTTT. Protein product: CASSATVGVNTEAFF. Drawing the rest from reference TRBV9 and TRBJ1-1, the complete variable domain is DSGVTQTPKHLITATGQRVTLRCSPRSGDLSVYWYQQSLDQGLQFLIQYYNGEERAKGNILERFSAQQFPDLHSELNLSSLELGDSALYFCASSATVGVNTEAFFGQGTRLTVV.

V gene TRBV6-5 combines with J gene TRBJ2-7; 7 bases are a match to TRBD2. CDR1 and CDR2 from the germline V gene are MNHEY and SVGAGI. CDR3 length equals 15 residues. V lost 2 bases and J lost 3; bases outside the gene matches: 7. CDR3 sequence (DNA): TGTGCCAGCAGTTACCAACCGGGGGGAATCTACGAGCAGTACTTC. Translated, it gives CASSYQPGGIYEQYF.

This clone was recorded once. V and J are TRBV27 and TRBJ2-6, with 7 positions matching TRBD2. Germline loops: CDR1 MNHEY, CDR2 SMNVEV (reference sequence). Trimming took 2 bases from V and 2 from J; bases not matched to a gene: 0. The CDR3 sequence is 15 residues long. CDR3 in amino acids: CASSLGRAGANVLTF. CDR3 nucleotides: TGTGCCAGCAGTTTAGGGAGGGCTGGGGCCAACGTCCTGACTTTC.

The chain carries TRBV7-9 and TRBJ2-7, with D possibly matching TRBD2 (5 bases). V was trimmed by 5 bases and J by 3 bases, leaving 11 bases between them. The CDR3 length is 13 residues. CDR1 is SEHNR, CDR2 FQNEAQ, per germline (reference sequence). CDR3 nucleotide sequence: TGTGCCAGCAGCCCCATGGACTTCTACGAGCAGTACTTC. Translating it yields CASSPMDFYEQYF.

This clone appeared once. The rearrangement links TRBV7-2 to TRBJ2-3; D not resolved. CDR3 size: 17 residues. Germline V gene data show CDR1 as SGHTA and CDR2 as FQGNSA. Trimming pared 1 base from V and 0 bases from J, leaving 14 bases between. CDR3 sequence: CASSLGRPRTSTDTQYF. The CDR3 region has the DNA TGTGCCAGCAGCTTAGGGCGGCCACGAACCAGCACAGATACGCAGTATTTT.

The rearrangement joins TRBV6-5 to TRBJ1-2, with 8 bases fitting TRBD1. Looked up from germline, CDR1 is MNHEY and CDR2 is SVGAGI. V dropped 5 bases and J dropped 5; count of bases not matched to a gene: 7. CDR3 length: 14 amino acids. CDR3 coding DNA: TGTGCCAGCAGTCAGGACAGGGATGGATATGGCTACACCTTC. Its protein product is CASSQDRDGYGYTF.

V gene TRBV6-5 combines with J gene TRBJ2-1, with D possibly being TRBD2 (5 bases). The CDR3 consists of 14 residues. Germline lookup yields CDR1 MNHEY and CDR2 SVGAGI. With 9 bases removed from V and 0 bases from J, the gap between germline ends came to 12 bases. Here the CDR3 DNA reads TGTGCCAGTACCGAGGGCTCCTCCTACAATGAGCAGTTCTTC. Translated: CASTEGSSYNEQFF.

The CDR3, as DNA: TGTGCCAGTAGTATCGGCGCGGGGATAGTCAACTATGGCTACACCTTC. It encodes CASSIGAGIVNYGYTF. The chain uses TRBV19 and TRBJ1-2, with D unresolved. Trimming took off 3 bases at V and 2 bases at J, with 16 bases between the two ends. CDR3 length: 16 residues. CDR1 is LNHDA, CDR2 SQIVND, per germline (reference sequence).

This sequence joins TRBV19 and TRBJ2-3; 13 bases map to TRBD2. With 2 bases clipped from V and 0 bases from J, the junction kept 8 bases outside the gene matches. The length of the CDR3 is 19 residues. The germline V gene encodes CDR1 LNHDA and CDR2 SQIVND (reference sequence). The CDR3 protein is CASSINPGLAGWSTDTQYF. The CDR3 region has the DNA TGTGCCAGTAGTATAAATCCGGGACTAGCGGGGTGGAGCACAGATACGCAGTATTTT. The variable domain in full, with the rest retrieved from reference TRBV19 and TRBJ2-3, is DGGITQSPKYLFRKEGQNVTLSCEQNLNHDAMYWYRQDPGQGLRLIYYSQIVNDFQKGDIAEGYSVSREKKESFPLTVTSAQKNPTAFYLCASSINPGLAGWSTDTQYFGPGTRLTVL.

The J gene is TRBJ2-2, the V gene TRBV11-2; 8 nucleotides line up with TRBD1. The CDR3 totals 16 residues. Germline assignment: CDR1 SGHAT and CDR2 FQNNGV. V dropped 3 bases and J dropped 4; count of bases not matched to a gene: 7. In DNA form, the CDR3 reads TGTGCCAGCAGCTTTCACCCTGGGACAGGCACCGGGGAGCTGTTTTTT. It yields the protein CASSFHPGTGTGELFF.

The chain recombines TRBV10-3 with TRBJ1-5; D might be TRBD1 (5 bases). Trimming removed 6 bases from V and 0 bases from J, with 12 bases in between. Germline V gene sequence: CDR1 ENHRY, CDR2 SYGVKD. CDR3 length: 15 residues. DNA for the CDR3: TGTGCCATCAGGGATACCAGGGATAGCAATCAGCCCCAGCATTTT. It encodes CAIRDTRDSNQPQHF.

V usage is TRBV7-3 and J usage is TRBJ1-6; 10 bases fit TRBD1. V trimming: 4 bases; J trimming: 8 bases; junction bases outside the gene matches: 5. Germline V lookup: CDR1 SGHTA, CDR2 FQGTGA. The CDR3 is made up of 15 amino acids. In DNA, the CDR3 is TGTGCCAGCAGCTATGGAGGGACAGGGGATTCACCCCTCCACTTT. Residues: CASSYGGTGDSPLHF. The full variable domain, in which reference TRBV7-3 and TRBJ1-6 provide the parts outside the CDR3, is GAGVSQTPSNKVTEKGKYVELRCDPISGHTALYWYRQSLGQGPEFLIYFQGTGAADDSGLPNDRFFAVRPEGSVSTLKIQRTERGDSAVYLCASSYGGTGDSPLHFGNGTRLTVT.

This clone came up a few times. The V gene is TRBV2, the J gene TRBJ1-1; D may be TRBD1 (6 bases). CDR3 length: 15 residues. CDR1 and CDR2 (germline): SNHLY, FYNNEI. Trimming shortened V by 5 bases and J by 4 bases, and 17 bases separated the two germline ends. The DNA of the CDR3 is TGTGCCAGCAGTCTGACTGGGGGGGCCAGCACTGAAGCTTTCTTT. Its protein product is CASSLTGGASTEAFF.